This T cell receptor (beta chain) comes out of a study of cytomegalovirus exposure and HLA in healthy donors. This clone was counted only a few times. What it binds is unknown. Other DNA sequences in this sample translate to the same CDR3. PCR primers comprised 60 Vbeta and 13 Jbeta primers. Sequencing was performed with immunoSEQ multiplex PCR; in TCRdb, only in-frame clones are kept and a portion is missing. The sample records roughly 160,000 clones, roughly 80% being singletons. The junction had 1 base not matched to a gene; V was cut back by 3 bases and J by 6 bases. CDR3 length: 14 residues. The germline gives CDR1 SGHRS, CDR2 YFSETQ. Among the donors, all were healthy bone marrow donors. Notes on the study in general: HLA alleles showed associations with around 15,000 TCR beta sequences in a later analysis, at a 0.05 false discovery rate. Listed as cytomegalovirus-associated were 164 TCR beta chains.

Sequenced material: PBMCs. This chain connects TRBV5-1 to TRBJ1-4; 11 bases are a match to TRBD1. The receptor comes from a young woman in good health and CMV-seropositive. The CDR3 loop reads CASSSGQGDEKLFF. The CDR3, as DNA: TGCGCCAGCAGCTCGGGACAGGGGGATGAAAAACTGTTTTTT.